Following are 8 T cell receptor beta chains from one sample sequenced in a study of OX40 agonist ivuxolimab in advanced cancers. Assay used: immunoSEQ multiplex PCR; TCRdb lists only in-frame clones, some missing. The sample lists 30,000 to 35,000 clones; about 92% were seen once. The source was CD4+ or CD8+ T cells sorted from blood, collected in a trial of the OX40 agonist ivuxolimab. Source of these receptors: an adult with an advanced solid tumor such as melanoma, head and neck, liver or kidney cancer.

This chain joins TRBV4-1 and TRBJ2-2; TRBD2 matches at 12 bases. Germline values: CDR1 MGHRA, CDR2 YSYEKL. This CDR3 contains 17 residues. Trimming removed 2 bases from V and 5 bases from J; junction bases left unmatched: 6. The CDR3 reads CASSQHLAGGGTGELFF. DNA of the CDR3: TGCGCCAGCAGCCAACACCTAGCGGGAGGGGGAACCGGGGAGCTGTTTTTT.

This chain connects TRBV7-9 to TRBJ1-1; no clear D. Germline V lookup: CDR1 SEHNR, CDR2 FQNEAQ (reference sequence). The germline V and J ends were trimmed by 5 bases and 7 bases, with 11 bases remaining between them. The CDR3 consists of 12 residues. CDR3 sequence: CASSPGGNEAFF. The CDR3 DNA reads as TGTGCCAGCAGCCCGGGAGGGAATGAAGCTTTCTTT.

The chain couples TRBV21-1 to TRBJ1-6; TRBD1, the table's D call, was not compared with the DNA. TRBV21-1 is a pseudogene segment. The CDR3 consists of 13 residues. CDR3 sequence (DNA): TGTGCCATTCTGACAGAGAATAATTCACCCCTCCACTTT. It encodes CAILTENNSPLHF.

The rearrangement uses TRBV19 and TRBJ1-5; D gene ambiguous. The CDR3 runs 14 residues. Trimming removed 0 bases from V and 7 bases from J, with 10 bases in between. Per the germline V gene, CDR1 is LNHDA and CDR2 is SQIVND (reference sequence). The CDR3 DNA reads as TGTGCCAGTAGTATAGAGTTAGGTTACCAGCCCCAGCATTTT. Translating gives CASSIELGYQPQHF.

The rearrangement uses TRBV6-4 and TRBJ2-1; D gene uncertain. This CDR3 contains 16 residues. The V gene's germline CDR1 is MRHNA and CDR2 SNTAGT. V was pared by 0 bases and J by 0 bases, with 9 bases between. The CDR3 spells CASSDSAPSSYNEQFF. The CDR3 region has the DNA TGTGCCAGCAGTGACTCTGCTCCAAGCTCCTACAATGAGCAGTTCTTC.

This clone has a single count. The chain has TRBV7-2 and TRBJ1-6; tentative D call: TRBD1 (5 bases). With 5 bases removed from V and 9 bases from J, the gap between germline ends came to 17 bases. The CDR3 has 15 amino acids. The V gene's germline CDR1 is SGHTA and CDR2 FQGNSA. CDR3 residues: CASSPGGGLGSPLHF. In DNA, the CDR3 is TGTGCCAGCAGCCCGGGGGGGGGATTGGGTTCACCCCTCCACTTT.

CDR3 sequence reads: CASSLRNAGDTTDTQYF. CDR3 bases: TGTGCCAGCAGCTTGAGGAACGCAGGGGATACGACAGATACGCAGTATTTT. V usage is TRBV5-8 and J usage is TRBJ2-3, with D maybe TRBD1 (6 bases). Germline CDR1 is SGHTS and CDR2 is YDEGEE. The CDR3 is 17 residues long. The V end lost 1 base, the J end lost 3 bases, and 18 bases lay between the germline ends.

The rearrangement links TRBV19 to TRBJ2-5; D possibly corresponds to TRBD1 (5 bases). Germline loops: CDR1 LNHDA, CDR2 SQIVND (reference sequence). Trimming left V 0 bases short and J 4 bases short, with 15 bases between. The CDR3 sequence is 16 residues long. The CDR3 loop reads CASSIDWGPIPETQYF. In nucleotides, the CDR3 is TGTGCCAGTAGTATAGATTGGGGCCCCATCCCAGAGACCCAGTACTTC.